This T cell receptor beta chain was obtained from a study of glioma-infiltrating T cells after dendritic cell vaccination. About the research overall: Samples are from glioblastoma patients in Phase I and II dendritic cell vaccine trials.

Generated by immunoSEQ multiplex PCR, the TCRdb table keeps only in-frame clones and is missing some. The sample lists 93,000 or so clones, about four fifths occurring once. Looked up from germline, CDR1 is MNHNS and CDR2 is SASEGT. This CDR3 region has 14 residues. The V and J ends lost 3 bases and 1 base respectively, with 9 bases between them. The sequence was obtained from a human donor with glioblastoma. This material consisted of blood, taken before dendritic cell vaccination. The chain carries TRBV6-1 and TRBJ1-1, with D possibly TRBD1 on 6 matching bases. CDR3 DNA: TGTGCCAGCAGTGATAGGGGACAGAACACTGAAGCTTTCTTT. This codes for CASSDRGQNTEAFF.